Given below is one T cell receptor (beta chain) in context. No antigen is known for it. Nothing much larger sits one base from this clone, and base qualities are not available. The data are from a study of blood T cell repertoires in COVID-19 (dated by TCRdb to 2018 to 2020). Notes on the research overall: The collaborator samples originated in the United States, Italy and Spain and spanned the acute and convalescent phases of COVID-19. Samples came from the ongoing ImmuneRACE study (first 160 participants) plus 1,254 subjects from 6 global collaborators. Where available, HLA class I and class II types were obtained from metadata supplied by the sample provider rather than from assay-based typing. The prospective study material was composed of cDNA or gDNA derived from T cells, B-cell-depleted T cells, or PBMCs. The repertoires were made available in a free public database intended to serve as a resource for research on the immune response to SARS-CoV-2. Deeply sampled blood TCRbeta repertoires from subjects exposed to, actively infected with, or recovered from COVID-19 were included in the dataset. Sample metadata almost always included a de-identified subject ID, COVID-19 status, age in years and sex. The research as a whole found: The amount of clinical and demographic metadata varied by source and participant and was provided uncurated.

V and J lose 4 bases and 10 bases, and a span of 17 bases separates them. The germline V gene provides CDR1 SGHAT and CDR2 FQNNGV. Including cysteine and phenylalanine, the CDR3 has 14 amino acids. Just CDR3 DNA is preserved here, 42 bases in frame from base 1. TCRbeta CDR3 regions were amplified from genomic DNA by means of the immunoSEQ Assay, a bias-controlled multiplex PCR. The study's processing was this. The number of nucleated cells in each sample was estimated by amplification of reference gene primers within the assay. To quantify the absolute abundance of each unique TCRbeta CDR3 rearrangement, sequence reads were collapsed and filtered. For each sample, productive Simpson clonality was calculated by taking the square root of Simpson's diversity index across productive rearrangements. TCRdb's version of the immuneACCESS table is confined to in-frame rearrangements and falls short of the full clone set. An unresolved V gene accounts for under half of the shortfall where checked; the remainder is of unknown origin. That table gives V, J and clone size, and the DNA gave D and trimming. Within this sample are 120,000 or so clones, with around nine tenths of them counted one time only. 2% to 2.5% of the sample is held by the ten biggest clonotypes.

Whole blood was collected in K2EDTA tubes by collaborating institutions according to the institutions' own protocols. For TCRbeta analysis, collaborator samples were shipped as frozen whole blood, as isolated PBMCs, or as DNA extracted from either sample type. Material for sequencing was peripheral blood. The rearranged chain carries TRBV11-2 and TRBJ2-1; the D gene is perhaps TRBD2, on 6 matching bases. This TCR was recovered from a woman in her forties or fifties with acute or convalescent COVID-19. The CDR3 here reads CASSSRLDLGEQFF. The DNA reads as follows: TGTGCCAGCAGCTCCCGACTAGATCTGGGCGAGCAGTTCTTC.